The 28 T cell receptor beta chains given below trace back to one sample, sequenced in a study of Ad26.COV2.S vaccination and SARS-CoV-2 variants. Treatment meaning: roughly 19 received Ad26.COV2.S at low or high dose, single or two shots; five or six received placebo; per-sample allocation not given. Following the first vaccine or placebo injection, samples were taken on day 63. Some clones are missing from TCRdb's copy, which holds only in-frame ones; the method was immunoSEQ multiplex PCR. The sample records hundreds of thousands of clones, approximately 92% being singletons. Sample: peripheral blood, taken in a trial of Ad26.COV2.S vaccine versus placebo. These receptors were obtained from a person aged 18 to 65 who received the Ad26.COV2.S COVID-19 vaccine or a placebo.

This sequence joins TRBV28 and TRBJ2-3, with 8 bases lining up with TRBD1. CDR1 is MDHEN and CDR2 is SYDVKM in the germline V gene. The CDR3 sequence is 15 residues long. The V and J ends lost 5 bases and 3 bases, in that order; junction bases with no gene match: 7. This chain's CDR3 is CASSAPGTGTDTQYF. Written as DNA, the CDR3 is TGTGCCAGCAGTGCACCCGGGACAGGTACAGATACGCAGTATTTT.

Regarding this clone: The same CDR3 can be traced to other DNA sequences in this sample. J is TRBJ2-3 and V is TRBV7-9; D unclear. V dropped 5 bases and J dropped 1 base, with 4 bases sitting between them. CDR3 size: 12 residues. Germline V gene data show CDR1 as SEHNR and CDR2 as FQNEAQ (reference sequence). The DNA of the CDR3 is TGTGCCAGCAGCCCCCGCACAGATACGCAGTATTTT. Protein: CASSPRTDTQYF.

The V gene is TRBV7-3, the J gene TRBJ2-1; possibly TRBD1 or TRBD2 for D (5 bases each). CDR1 and CDR2 from the germline V gene are SGHTA and FQGTGA. CDR3 length: 14 residues. Trimming removed 2 bases at V and 2 bases at J, with 7 bases between. The CDR3 protein is CASSLGGPYNEQFF. CDR3 coding DNA: TGTGCCAGCAGCTTAGGGGGACCCTACAATGAGCAGTTCTTC.

The chain recombines TRBV25-1 with TRBJ2-7, with 9 bases matching TRBD1. Germline V gene sequence: CDR1 MGHDK, CDR2 SYGVNS. Trimming removed 0 bases from V and 5 bases from J; junction bases left unmatched: 5. The length of the CDR3 is 15 residues. This chain's CDR3 is CASSEYGTGRNEQYF. The CDR3 region has the DNA TGTGCCAGCAGTGAATACGGGACAGGGCGAAACGAGCAGTACTTC.

The J gene is TRBJ2-5, the V gene TRBV7-9, with D possibly TRBD2 on 6 matching bases. The CDR3 extends over 13 amino acids. The V gene's germline CDR1 is SEHNR and CDR2 FQNEAQ (reference sequence). V was pared by 6 bases and J by 5 bases, with 13 bases between. DNA of the CDR3: TGTGCCAGCAGGCGGGGCCGCCTGGAGACCCAGTACTTC. Amino acid sequence: CASRRGRLETQYF. The variable domain in full, completed from reference TRBV7-9 and TRBJ2-5, reads DTGVSQNPRHKITKRGQNVTFRCDPISEHNRLYWYRQTLGQGPEFLTYFQNEAQLEKSRLLSDRFSAERPKGSFSTLEIQRTEQGDSAMYLCASRRGRLETQYFGPGTRLLVL.

The V and J genes are TRBV7-9 and TRBJ2-7; D ambiguous. This CDR3 is 14 amino acids long. Trimming pared 6 bases from V and 2 bases from J, leaving 14 bases between. Germline loops: CDR1 SEHNR, CDR2 FQNEAQ (reference sequence). CDR3 amino acids: CASSPSASAYEQYF. CDR3 DNA: TGTGCCAGCAGTCCCAGTGCGTCAGCCTACGAGCAGTACTTC.

This clone appeared once. The chain couples TRBV7-6 to TRBJ1-1; tentatively, D is TRBD1 (5 bases). V dropped 4 bases and J dropped 1 base, with 7 bases sitting between them. The germline gives CDR1 SGHVS, CDR2 FNYEAQ. This CDR3 contains 13 residues. The chain's CDR3 is CASSSRGNTEAFF. The CDR3 coding sequence is TGTGCCAGCAGCTCAAGGGGGAACACTGAAGCTTTCTTT.

This sequence joins TRBV3-1 (or the pseudogene TRBV3-2) and TRBJ2-2; either TRBD1 or TRBD2 may supply D (6 bases each). The CDR3 is 16 amino acids. Looked up from germline, CDR1 is LGHDT and CDR2 is YNNKEL (reference sequence). V lost 1 base, J lost 6 bases, and 15 bases lay in between. The CDR3 sequence: CASSQGLGGGSGELFF. The CDR3 nucleotides are TGTGCCAGCAGCCAAGGACTTGGAGGGGGGTCCGGGGAGCTGTTTTTT.

The chain uses TRBV10-3 and TRBJ1-6, with unresolved D. The CDR3 is 14 residues long. With 0 bases removed from V and 8 bases from J, the gap between germline ends came to 8 bases. Per the germline V gene, CDR1 is ENHRY and CDR2 is SYGVKD. CDR3 bases: TGTGCCATCAGTGAGTCAGAATCGGATTCACCCCTCCACTTT. Translated: CAISESESDSPLHF.

J is TRBJ1-1 and V is TRBV27, with D maybe TRBD1 (5 bases). Trimming stripped 10 bases from V and 1 base from J, with 16 bases between. CDR1 is MNHEY and CDR2 is SMNVEV in the germline V gene (reference sequence). The CDR3 spans 14 residues. CDR3 nucleotides: TGTGCCACCCGAACCGGGGGTCCGAACACTGAAGCTTTCTTT. Protein sequence: CATRTGGPNTEAFF.

V and J are TRBV5-6 and TRBJ2-7; the D gene is possibly TRBD1 (6 bases). From germline, CDR1 is SGHDT and CDR2 YYEEEE. Trimming took 3 bases from V and 2 from J, leaving 9 bases between them. This CDR3 contains 13 residues. The chain's CDR3 is CASSWAGAYEQYF. The CDR3 bases are TGTGCCAGCAGCTGGGCAGGGGCCTACGAGCAGTACTTC.

The chain couples TRBV6-5 to TRBJ2-1, with 7 bases that match TRBD2. V lost 2 bases and J lost 3; bases outside the gene matches: 1. The CDR3 spans 14 residues. Germline CDR1 MNHEY, CDR2 SVGAGI. The CDR3 loop reads CASSYGGGYNEQFF. In nucleotides, the CDR3 is TGTGCCAGCAGTTACGGCGGGGGCTACAATGAGCAGTTCTTC.

This chain uses TRBV7-9 with TRBJ1-4, with 8 bases that match TRBD1. Trimming took 11 bases from V and 0 from J; bases not matched to a gene: 5. This CDR3 spans 14 amino acids. CDR1 and CDR2 (germline): SEHNR, FQNEAQ (reference sequence). The CDR3 DNA reads as TGTGCCGTAACAGGGGGGGCAACTAATGAAAAACTGTTTTTT. Translating gives CAVTGGATNEKLFF.

The chain carries TRBV28 and TRBJ2-2, with D perhaps matching TRBD2 (5 bases). Germline V gene lookup returns CDR1 MDHEN and CDR2 SYDVKM. V was pared by 9 bases and J by 4 bases, with 18 bases between. The CDR3 is 15 residues long. The chain's CDR3 is CASSRSPRGTGELFF. CDR3 DNA sequence: TGTGCCAGTTCCAGGTCCCCACGGGGCACCGGGGAGCTGTTTTTT.

This clone appeared once. The V and J genes are TRBV5-3 and TRBJ1-6; D is perhaps TRBD1 (5 bases). TRBV5-3 falls under the ORF class, with uncertain function. This CDR3 is built from 16 residues. With 4 bases removed from V and 8 bases from J, the gap between germline ends came to 19 bases. The CDR3 nucleotides read TGTGCCAGAAGCCCCGGGACCTCAAAGATGGATTCACCCCTCCACTTT. Amino acids: CARSPGTSKMDSPLHF.

This chain links TRBV21-1 with TRBJ2-1; the table's D call, TRBD2, was not checked against the DNA. TRBV21-1 counts as a pseudogene. The CDR3 has 18 residues. This chain's CDR3 is CASSKLGVLAGWYNEQFF. CDR3 DNA sequence: TGTGCCAGCAGCAAATTAGGAGTACTAGCGGGATGGTACAATGAGCAGTTCTTC.

The chain recombines TRBV9 with TRBJ2-3, with TRBD2 matching over 10 bases. Germline-derived CDR1 and CDR2 are SGDLS and YYNGEE. The CDR3 length is 17 residues. Unmatched junction bases numbered 8, after V lost 0 bases and J lost 4 bases. The DNA of the CDR3 is TGTGCCAGCAGCGTAGACCCTAGCGGGAGAATTGCAGATACGCAGTATTTT. This translates into CASSVDPSGRIADTQYF.

The chain links TRBV7-9 to TRBJ2-1, with D perhaps matching TRBD1 (5 bases). Per germline, CDR1 SEHNR and CDR2 FQNEAQ (reference sequence). The V end was cut by 1 base, the J end by 5 bases, with 12 bases between. This CDR3 is 15 amino acids long. The CDR3 sequence: CASSLVLDRNNEQFF. The CDR3 coding sequence is TGTGCCAGCAGCTTAGTACTTGACAGAAACAATGAGCAGTTCTTC.

V gene TRBV4-2 combines with J gene TRBJ2-1, with 7 bases lining up with TRBD1. The CDR3 runs 15 residues. Germline CDR1 is LGHNA and CDR2 is YNFKEQ. Trimming removed 1 base from V and 5 bases from J; junction bases left unmatched: 5. CDR3 sequence reads: CASSQGQGRDNEQFF. CDR3 bases: TGTGCCAGCAGCCAAGGACAGGGTCGGGACAATGAGCAGTTCTTC.

The V and J genes are TRBV6-5 and TRBJ2-1; TRBD2 agrees at 7 bases. The CDR3 covers 15 residues. The germline V gene has CDR1 MNHEY and CDR2 SVGAGI. V trimming: 2 bases; J trimming: 7 bases; junction bases outside the gene matches: 8. This chain's CDR3 is CASSYEGRVRNEQFF. Here the CDR3 DNA reads TGTGCCAGCAGTTACGAAGGGAGGGTTAGGAATGAGCAGTTCTTC.

The chain carries TRBV3-1 (or the pseudogene TRBV3-2) and TRBJ1-1; no definite D call. The CDR3 runs to 15 residues. The germline V gene encodes CDR1 LGHDT and CDR2 YNNKEL (reference sequence). The V gene lost 0 bases and the J gene lost 3 bases, with 11 bases spanning the gap. DNA of the CDR3: TGTGCCAGCAGCCAAGAGGTGAATTGGGACACTGAAGCTTTCTTT. Encoded protein: CASSQEVNWDTEAFF.

V and J are TRBV7-9 and TRBJ2-7; 9 bases are a match to TRBD1. This CDR3 spans 16 amino acids. Germline trimming cut 5 bases from V and 3 bases from J; bases unmatched to any gene: 11. Germline V CDR1 and CDR2: SEHNR, FQNEAQ (reference sequence). This CDR3 is CASSGTGTGRYYEQYF. CDR3 bases: TGTGCCAGCAGCGGAACCGGGACAGGGAGATACTACGAGCAGTACTTC. The variable domain in full, with the rest retrieved from reference TRBV7-9 and TRBJ2-7, is DTGVSQNPRHKITKRGQNVTFRCDPISEHNRLYWYRQTLGQGPEFLTYFQNEAQLEKSRLLSDRFSAERPKGSFSTLEIQRTEQGDSAMYLCASSGTGTGRYYEQYFGPGTRLTVT.

This clone showed up just a few times. The chain employs TRBV4-3 and TRBJ2-3; TRBD1 is a possible D gene (5 bases). The CDR3 spans 15 residues. The V gene lost 0 bases and the J gene lost 2 bases, with 9 bases spanning the gap. In germline, CDR1 is LGHNA, CDR2 YSLEER. CDR3 bases: TGCGCCAGCAGCCAAGATCAGGGCCTCACAGATACGCAGTATTTT. Amino acids: CASSQDQGLTDTQYF.

The chain uses TRBV10-1 and TRBJ2-5; D may be TRBD1 (6 bases). This CDR3 region has 13 residues. Trimming removed 4 bases from V and 1 base from J, with 7 bases in between. The germline gives CDR1 WNHNN, CDR2 SYGVQD (reference sequence). CDR3 in amino acids: CASSGTAQETQYF. DNA of the CDR3: TGCGCCAGCAGTGGGACAGCCCAAGAGACCCAGTACTTC.

The J gene is TRBJ2-2, the V gene TRBV5-5; 8 positions match TRBD2. The CDR3 is 16 residues long. In germline, CDR1 is SGHKS, CDR2 YYEKEE (reference sequence). Germline trimming cut 4 bases from V and 4 bases from J; bases unmatched to any gene: 9. CDR3: CASSPRGGLVTGELFF. The CDR3 nucleotides read TGTGCCAGCAGCCCCCGAGGGGGACTAGTCACCGGGGAGCTGTTTTTT.

The rearrangement uses TRBV7-2 and TRBJ2-3, with D possibly being TRBD1 (5 bases). This CDR3 comprises 15 residues. The germline gives CDR1 SGHTA, CDR2 FQGNSA. V was pared by 3 bases and J by 0 bases, with 10 bases between. CDR3 DNA sequence: TGTGCCAGCAGCTTCGACAGAACTAGCACAGATACGCAGTATTTT. Its translation is CASSFDRTSTDTQYF.

This clone was counted a few times. The chain uses TRBV7-3 and TRBJ2-5, with D perhaps TRBD1 or TRBD2 (5 bases each). CDR1 SGHTA and CDR2 FQGTGA come from the germline V gene. This CDR3 has 15 residues. The germline V and J ends were trimmed by 3 bases and 6 bases, with 17 bases remaining between them. The CDR3 bases are TGTGCCAGCAGCTTGACGTCGGGGCAGGGAAAGACCCAGTACTTC. Translation: CASSLTSGQGKTQYF.

The CDR3 DNA reads TGTGCCAGCAGTGAATTTTGGGGGAACACTGAAGCTTTCTTT. This codes for CASSEFWGNTEAFF. The gene calls are TRBV6-1 and TRBJ1-1; D not resolved. Germline-derived CDR1 and CDR2 are MNHNS and SASEGT. Trimming removed 2 bases at V and 1 base at J, with 8 bases between. CDR3 length equals 14 residues.